This TCR beta chain derives from a study of cytotoxic CD8 clonotypes in ibrutinib-treated CLL. Study at large: Investigators reported about 25 partial and 2 complete responses; after median roughly 70 months, about 15 patients remained remitted and some 12 progressed. After treatment lasting a median 12 months, range 6 to 36, response samples were collected.

The CDR3 runs to 13 residues. Trimming pared 4 bases from V and 6 bases from J, leaving 13 bases between. Germline lookup yields CDR1 SGHNT and CDR2 YYREEE (reference sequence). Assay used: immunoSEQ multiplex PCR; TCRdb lists only in-frame clones, some missing. The sample lists tens of thousands of clones, 55% to 70% occurring once. Sample: PBMCs, taken at disease progression, from a patient treated with ibrutinib. The receptor comes from a human donor with chronic lymphocytic leukemia. The rearrangement joins TRBV5-4 to TRBJ1-2, with D perhaps matching TRBD1 (6 bases). The CDR3 protein is CASSPTRGDGYTF. CDR3 coding DNA: TGTGCCAGCAGCCCCACTAGGGGGGATGGCTACACCTTC.